Following are 19 T cell receptor beta chains from one sample sequenced in a study of T cell clonality in common variable immunodeficiency. Findings and limits, study-wide: Common variable immunodeficiency TCR beta sequences reportedly had fewer deletions and N-nucleotide insertions.

The antigens for these receptors are not known. Generated by immunoSEQ multiplex PCR, the TCRdb table keeps only in-frame clones and is missing some. The profile covers roughly 12,000 clones, none occurring a single time. Material for sequencing was peripheral blood mononuclear cells. These receptor sequences come from a human donor with common variable immunodeficiency.

This clone turned up a few times. The CDR3 end lies 3 residues beyond the end of the read and is filled in from the germline J gene. The rearrangement uses TRBV18 and TRBJ1-5; a weak D match, TRBD1 (5 bases). Germline V gives CDR1 KGHSH, CDR2 LQKENI. V dropped 3 bases and J dropped 1 base, with 10 bases sitting between them. The CDR3 is 15 residues long. The sequenced part of the CDR3 DNA is TGTGCCAGCTCACCCGGAGGGGTCAGCAATCAGCCC. Translating it yields CASSPGGVSNQP. The full-length CDR3 reads as CASSPGGVSNQPQHF.

This clone was counted only a few times. The read gets to within 3 residues of the CDR3 end, and the germline J gene fills in the rest. The chain combines TRBV6-1 with TRBJ2-5, with D possibly being TRBD1 (5 bases). V dropped 0 bases and J dropped 7 bases, with 12 bases sitting between them. Per germline, CDR1 MNHNS and CDR2 SASEGT. The CDR3 spans 14 residues. CDR3 region: CASSEAAGLGTQYF. Incomplete CDR3 DNA: TGTGCCAGCAGTGAAGCGGCAGGGCTGGGGACC.

This clone has a handful of counts. CDR3 bases read: TGTGCCAGTAGTCCCTCTGGACAGCCCTATGGC. It is translated as CASSPSGQPYG. The whole CDR3 protein is CASSPSGQPYGYTF. V gene TRBV19 combines with J gene TRBJ1-2, with a possible D match to TRBD1 (6 bases). The read ends 3 residues early relative to the CDR3; the germline J gene fills the gap. In germline, CDR1 is LNHDA, CDR2 SQIVND (reference sequence). The CDR3 spans 14 residues. V was cut by 5 bases and J by 4 bases, with 14 bases left in between.

In this sample, this clone is medium-sized (0.01 to 0.1%). Read sequence stops 3 residues before the CDR3 end, and the germline J gene provides the missing end. The gene calls are TRBV9 and TRBJ1-2; 11 bases are shared with TRBD1. V trimming: 4 bases; J trimming: 4 bases; junction bases outside the gene matches: 6. This CDR3 is built from 15 residues. Germline-derived CDR1 and CDR2 are SGDLS and YYNGEE. The covered CDR3 bases are TGTGCCAGCAGCACGTGGACAGGGGGCATCTATGGC. Its translation: CASSTWTGGIYG. The CDR3 reads in full as CASSTWTGGIYGYTF.

Points on this clone: The CDR3 is cut off 3 residues early in the read; its end comes from the germline J gene. The V gene is TRBV7-6, the J gene TRBJ1-2, with a possible D match to TRBD1 (6 bases). This CDR3 has 13 amino acids. Germline V gene data show CDR1 as SGHVS and CDR2 as FNYEAQ. The CDR3 sequence is CASSLEGRGGYTF. CDR3 bases read: TGTGCCAGCAGCTTAGAGGGCAGGGGCGGC. Full variable domain (outside the CDR3, taken from reference TRBV7-6 and TRBJ1-2): GAGVSQSPRYKVTKRGQDVALRCDPISGHVSLYWYRQALGQGPEFLTYFNYEAQQDKSGLPNDRFSAERPEGSISTLTIQRTEQRDSAMYRCASSLEGRGGYTFGSGTRLTVV.

The DNA read from the CDR3 is TGTGCCAGCAGCTTAGGGACAGGGGCCTCCACCGGGGAG. Protein sequence: CASSLGTGASTGE. The CDR3 in full is CASSLGTGASTGELFF. This rearrangement joins TRBV7-6 to TRBJ2-2, with TRBD1 identical over 9 bases. The observed sequence ends 3 residues before the CDR3 terminus, with the missing tail filled in from the germline J gene. The length of the CDR3 is 16 residues. The junction had 4 bases not matched to a gene; V was cut back by 1 base and J by 4 bases. Germline loops: CDR1 SGHVS, CDR2 FNYEAQ.

As to this clone: Coverage ceases 3 residues before the CDR3 finishes, and the germline J gene fills in the end. The V call is TRBV7-3, the J call TRBJ2-1; 8 bases map to TRBD2. The CDR3 consists of 14 residues. The V gene's germline CDR1 is SGHTA and CDR2 FQGTGA. V dropped 2 bases and J dropped 7; count of bases not matched to a gene: 4. Partial CDR3 DNA: TGTGCCAGCAGCTTACGGGGGGGGCATAATGAG. Protein product: CASSLRGGHNE. The full CDR3 reads CASSLRGGHNEQFF.

By share of the sample, this clone is medium-sized. The read falls 3 residues short of the CDR3 end, and the missing part is taken from the germline J gene. The chain is built from TRBV7-2 and TRBJ2-5; weak D call: TRBD1 (6 bases). CDR1 is SGHTA and CDR2 is FQGNSA in the germline V gene. The CDR3 has 14 amino acids. V lost 5 bases and J 7 bases, leaving 17 bases between the germline ends. CDR3 bases read: TGTGCCAGCAGCCCGGACAGCAGTGTCAGGACC. It codes for CASSPDSSVRT. The complete CDR3 reads CASSPDSSVRTQYF.

In regard to this clone: Read data end 3 residues before the CDR3 end; the end is taken from the germline J gene. The V gene is TRBV7-9, the J gene TRBJ1-6; possible D gene TRBD1, 6 bases. Trimming shortened V by 1 base and J by 9 bases, and 10 bases separated the two germline ends. CDR1 is SEHNR and CDR2 is FQNEAQ in the germline V gene (reference sequence). The CDR3 is made up of 14 amino acids. The DNA read from the CDR3 is TGTGCCAGCAGCTTAGTACAGGGTTTTTCACCC. It codes for CASSLVQGFSP. The entire CDR3 reads CASSLVQGFSPLHF.

This clone appeared a few times. The sequenced part of the CDR3 DNA is TGTGCCAGCTCAGGGACAGGGGCGAATTCACCC. Translation gives CASSGTGANSP. The whole CDR3 reads CASSGTGANSPLHF. The rearrangement uses TRBV18 and TRBJ1-6; 10 positions agree with TRBD1. The DNA ends 3 residues before the CDR3 does, and the rest of the CDR3 is filled in from the germline J gene. J gave up 7 bases and V 5 bases, and 2 bases lay outside the gene matches. CDR1 is KGHSH and CDR2 is LQKENI in the germline V gene. The CDR3 covers 14 residues.

There are a few counts of this clone. The observed sequence ends 3 residues before the CDR3 terminus, with the missing tail filled in from the germline J gene. Other DNA sequences in this sample translate to the same CDR3. This chain joins TRBV30 and TRBJ2-7; the D is unclear. Between the trimmed V and J ends, which lost 1 base and 4 bases, there was a span of 5 bases. This CDR3 is built from 11 residues. The V gene's germline CDR1 is GTSNPN and CDR2 SVGIG (reference sequence). The CDR3 loop is CAWSAGYEQYF. The sequenced CDR3 bases are TGTGCCTGGAGTGCAGGTTACGAG.

This clone has a handful of counts. The read terminates 3 residues before the CDR3 end, so the remaining end is supplied by the germline J gene. This chain joins TRBV19 and TRBJ2-1; 7 bases fit TRBD2. Germline V gene data show CDR1 as LNHDA and CDR2 as SQIVND (reference sequence). J was trimmed by 4 bases and V by 5 bases; bases with no gene match: 2. CDR3 size: 13 residues. The CDR3 loop is CASSGGEYNEQFF. The CDR3 bases that were read are TGTGCCAGTAGTGGGGGGGAGTACAATGAG.

This clone was detected a few times. Sequencing ends 3 residues short of the CDR3 end; the germline J gene provides the rest. V and J are TRBV7-2 and TRBJ2-3; D not certain. CDR3 length equals 15 residues. With 4 bases removed from V and 0 bases from J, the gap between germline ends came to 11 bases. CDR1 and CDR2 from the germline V gene are SGHTA and FQGNSA. The CDR3 bases that were read are TGTGCCAGCAGCTCGTATCGTATTAGCACAGATACG. Protein sequence: CASSSYRISTDT. The whole CDR3 sequence is CASSSYRISTDTQYF.

On this clone itself: The read is 3 residues too short to cover the CDR3 end, so that end is filled in from the germline J gene. The chain joins TRBV7-2 to TRBJ2-3; D call uncertain. The germline gives CDR1 SGHTA, CDR2 FQGNSA. The CDR3 sequence is 13 residues long. Trimming removed 7 bases from V and 3 bases from J, with 11 bases in between. The DNA read from the CDR3 is TGTGCCAGCACCTCCTCGTCGACAGATACG. Its protein product is CASTSSSTDT. The full-length CDR3 reads as CASTSSSTDTQYF.

With regard to this clone: The read stops 3 residues short of the end of the CDR3; the missing end is completed from the germline J gene. The gene calls are TRBV18 and TRBJ2-3; TRBD2 matches 10 bases. J lost 7 bases, V lost 3 bases, and 7 bases had no gene match. This CDR3 is 15 amino acids long. Germline V lookup: CDR1 KGHSH, CDR2 LQKENI. The CDR3 loop is CASSPVQRGGYTQYF. The CDR3 bases that were read are TGTGCCAGCTCACCCGTCCAGCGGGGGGGATATACG.

Of note for this clone: Coverage ceases 3 residues before the CDR3 finishes, and the germline J gene fills in the end. The rearrangement joins TRBV6-1 to TRBJ1-2; 12 bases line up with TRBD1. V trimming: 2 bases; J trimming: 6 bases; junction bases outside the gene matches: 13. Germline V CDR1 and CDR2: MNHNS, SASEGT. This CDR3 has 18 amino acids. The CDR3 bases that were read are TGTGCCAGCAGTGAACACTCCGGGACAGGGGGCCGTAGGGATGGC. Protein: CASSEHSGTGGRRDG. The whole CDR3 reads CASSEHSGTGGRRDGYTF.

This clone has at least ten counts. The read halts 3 residues ahead of the CDR3 end, with the missing end drawn from the germline J gene. The rearrangement links TRBV5-1 to TRBJ1-4, with unresolved D. Germline CDR1 and CDR2: SGHRS and YFSETQ. The CDR3 has 15 amino acids. The V end was cut by 0 bases, the J end by 0 bases, with 6 bases between. CDR3 in amino acids: CASSLGGATNEKLFF. CDR3 DNA, as far as it was read: TGCGCCAGCAGCTTGGGCGGTGCAACTAATGAAAAA.

This clone was recorded a few times. The read finishes 3 residues shy of the CDR3 end, and the germline J gene is used to complete it. The chain carries TRBV20-1 and TRBJ1-3; D might be TRBD1 (6 bases). Germline V lookup: CDR1 DFQATT, CDR2 SNEGSKA (reference sequence). V was shortened by 5 bases and J by 0 bases, with 14 bases between the two germline ends. The CDR3 loop spans 15 amino acids. Partial CDR3 DNA: TGCAGTGCTCGACGGGGGGGCGACTCTGGAAACACC. Its translation is CSARRGGDSGNT. The full CDR3 protein reads CSARRGGDSGNTIYF.

This clone was picked up many times. The read ends 3 residues shy of where the CDR3 ends; the end is completed using the germline J gene. This chain uses TRBV18 with TRBJ2-3; maybe TRBD2 (6 bases). Trimming cost V 0 bases and J 2 bases, with 12 bases left between them. This CDR3 has 16 residues. CDR1 and CDR2 from the germline V gene are KGHSH and LQKENI. CDR3 residues: CASSPPGLANTDTQYF. The part of the CDR3 DNA that was read is TGTGCCAGCTCACCACCGGGACTCGCGAACACAGATACG. The full variable domain, completed using reference TRBV18 and TRBJ2-3, is NAGVMQNPRHLVRRRGQEARLRCSPMKGHSHVYWYRQLPEEGLKFMVYLQKENIIDESGMPKERFSAEFPKEGPSILRIQQVVRGDSAAYFCASSPPGLANTDTQYFGPGTRLTVL.